This entry lists 17 T cell receptor beta chains sequenced from one sample in a study of blood T cells in healthy people across ages. A J-beta primer mix and a sample-barcoded 5' primer were used in a second PCR of about 7 to 12 cycles. TCRdb ran MiXCR on the 5' RACE reads and lists one entry per CDR3 protein. The profile shows 700,000 to 800,000 distinct CDR3 sequences, 40% to 45% of them singletons. The sample was blood. The source of these receptors is a woman in her fifties or sixties in good health.

This chain uses TRBV7-2 with TRBJ2-7; D is uncertain. Germline CDR1 and CDR2: SGHTA and FQGNSA. The length of the CDR3 is 15 residues. V gave up 4 bases and J gave up 6 bases, with 19 bases separating them. This CDR3 reads CASSSSPSPISEQYF. The CDR3 DNA reads as TGTGCCAGCAGCTCTTCCCCTTCCCCAATTTCCGAGCAGTACTTC.

CDR3 in amino acids: CSAGAVWPSNQPQHF. The DNA of the CDR3 is TGCAGTGCTGGAGCTGTTTGGCCTAGCAATCAGCCCCAGCATTTT. The V gene is TRBV20-1, the J gene TRBJ1-5; D unclear. V lost 5 bases, J lost 0 bases, and 14 bases lay in between. The germline V gene encodes CDR1 DFQATT and CDR2 SNEGSKA (reference sequence). The CDR3 consists of 15 residues.

The V gene is TRBV9, the J gene TRBJ2-1; weak D call: TRBD1 (7 bases). V was cut by 0 bases and J by 4 bases, with 23 bases left in between. The CDR3 has 19 residues. CDR1 is SGDLS, CDR2 YYNGEE, per germline. CDR3 region: CASSVARGRPDKKYNEQFF. The CDR3 DNA reads as TGTGCCAGCAGCGTAGCCAGGGGGAGGCCAGACAAAAAATACAATGAGCAGTTCTTC.

This clonotype was detected once. The chain has TRBV20-1 and TRBJ2-1; D not resolved. This CDR3 has 12 residues. Germline assignment: CDR1 DFQATT and CDR2 SNEGSKA (reference sequence). Trimming cost V 0 bases and J 8 bases, with 8 bases left between them. The CDR3 reads CSAREDFHEQFF. CDR3 sequence (DNA): TGCAGTGCTAGAGAAGATTTCCATGAGCAGTTCTTC.

This clonotype has only a few counts. The chain couples TRBV5-5 to TRBJ2-1; TRBD2 matches at 11 bases. This CDR3 has 14 amino acids. Germline CDR1 reads SGHKS; CDR2 reads YYEKEE (reference sequence). J was trimmed by 7 bases and V by 4 bases; bases with no gene match: 4. The CDR3 bases are TGTGCCAGCAGCCCACTAGCGGGGGTAAATGAGCAGTTCTTC. Translation: CASSPLAGVNEQFF.

This clonotype was picked up a small number of times. CDR3 protein: CASGPDGGGQFF. DNA for the CDR3: TGTGCTAGTGGCCCCGATGGGGGGGGACAGTTCTTC. V and J are TRBV12-5 and TRBJ2-1; 7 nucleotides line up with TRBD2. Germline CDR1 and CDR2: LGHNT and FRNRAP. V lost 6 bases and J lost 13; bases outside the gene matches: 9. The CDR3 length is 12 residues.

This clonotype was seen more than once but under ten times. V usage is TRBV6-5 and J usage is TRBJ2-5, with no clear D. Trimming shortened V by 0 bases and J by 5 bases, and 13 bases separated the two germline ends. CDR1 is MNHEY and CDR2 is SVGAGI in the germline V gene. This CDR3 is 15 amino acids long. CDR3 in DNA: TGTGCCAGCAGTTACTCGAAAATCCGCTCGGAGACCCAGTACTTC. Encoded protein: CASSYSKIRSETQYF.

Remarks on this clonotype: The junction shows a germline mismatch at one end, possibly a read error. CDR3 nucleotides: TGCGTCAGCAGCTATACGGGACGGGAGGGGATTTCACCCCTCCACTTT. Its translation: CVSSYTGREGISPLHF. The V call is TRBV5-1, the J call TRBJ1-6; possible D gene TRBD1, 5 bases. The germline gives CDR1 SGHRS, CDR2 YFSETQ. The CDR3 has 16 residues.

This rearrangement joins TRBV3-1 to TRBJ1-2, with 7 bases aligning to TRBD1. Germline V lookup: CDR1 LGHDT, CDR2 YNNKEL (reference sequence). The CDR3 loop spans 15 amino acids. The V and J ends lost 5 bases and 6 bases, in that order; junction bases with no gene match: 12. This CDR3 is CASSSNAGQSHGYTF. As DNA, the CDR3 is TGTGCCAGCAGCTCCAACGCGGGACAGTCCCATGGCTACACCTTC. The full variable domain, its missing parts supplied by reference TRBV3-1 and TRBJ1-2, is DTAVSQTPKYLVTQMGNDKSIKCEQNLGHDTMYWYKQDSKKFLKIMFSYNNKELIINETVPNRFSPKSPDKAHLNLHINSLELGDSAVYFCASSSNAGQSHGYTFGSGTRLTVV.

The count of this clonotype is one. J is TRBJ2-1 and V is TRBV6-6; D is perhaps TRBD2 (5 bases). From germline, CDR1 is MNHNY and CDR2 SVGAGI (reference sequence). Trimming pared 6 bases from V and 5 bases from J, leaving 8 bases between. This CDR3 is 12 amino acids long. The CDR3 reads CASRGSNNEQFF. CDR3 in DNA: TGTGCCAGCAGGGGGAGTAACAATGAGCAGTTCTTC.

This clonotype was counted between two and nine times. The V call is TRBV27, the J call TRBJ1-2; D gene unclear. The CDR3 has 13 residues. V was clipped by 8 bases and J by 3 bases, with 13 bases between them. CDR1 and CDR2 (germline): MNHEY, SMNVEV (reference sequence). In nucleotides, the CDR3 is TGTGCCAGCCGGGAATTGGCTGACTATGGCTACACCTTC. Protein product: CASRELADYGYTF.

This clonotype appeared many times. CDR3: CASSKAGGDTQYF. The CDR3 DNA is TGTGCCAGCAGCAAAGCGGGGGGAGATACGCAGTATTTT. This chain links TRBV7-2 with TRBJ2-3; 9 bases match TRBD2. Germline trimming cut 5 bases from V and 5 bases from J; bases unmatched to any gene: 2. The length of the CDR3 is 13 residues. Germline V lookup: CDR1 SGHTA, CDR2 FQGNSA.

The chain carries TRBV6-2 or TRBV6-3 and TRBJ2-3; D call uncertain. Trimming stripped 7 bases from V and 2 bases from J, with 10 bases between. The CDR3 extends over 13 amino acids. CDR1 is MNHEY, CDR2 SVGEGT, per germline. CDR3 sequence reads: CASKMDPTDTQYF. CDR3 in DNA: TGTGCCAGCAAGATGGACCCCACAGATACGCAGTATTTT.

J is TRBJ2-1 and V is TRBV3-1; TRBD2 matches 7 bases. Germline V CDR1 and CDR2: LGHDT, YNNKEL (reference sequence). This CDR3 spans 15 amino acids. V gave up 3 bases and J gave up 6 bases; unmatched junction bases: 8. CDR3 in amino acids: CASSQRRTSGNEQFF. Written as DNA, the CDR3 is TGTGCCAGCAGCCAGCGCAGGACTAGTGGCAATGAGCAGTTCTTC.

The genes are TRBV7-9 and TRBJ2-3; 8 bases align to TRBD2. Germline CDR1 SEHNR, CDR2 FQNEAQ (reference sequence). Unmatched junction bases numbered 19, after V lost 5 bases and J lost 6 bases. This CDR3 comprises 18 residues. CDR3 loop: CASSQGISTAGAVDTQYF. CDR3 in DNA: TGTGCCAGCAGCCAGGGCATTTCGACAGCGGGGGCGGTGGATACGCAGTATTTT.

This chain connects TRBV6-4 to TRBJ1-4; weak D call: TRBD1 (5 bases). The germline gives CDR1 MRHNA, CDR2 SNTAGT. With 10 bases removed from V and 2 bases from J, the gap between germline ends came to 17 bases. The CDR3 runs to 15 residues. CDR3 protein: CATGTQGATNEKLFF. The CDR3 nucleotides are TGTGCCACCGGGACCCAGGGAGCGACTAATGAAAAACTGTTTTTT.

This clonotype was detected a few times. The rearrangement uses TRBV6-1 and TRBJ2-2; D call uncertain. CDR1 and CDR2 from the germline V gene are MNHNS and SASEGT. The ends were cut back, 8 bases at V and 1 base at J, with 11 bases in the middle. The CDR3 contains 14 residues. CDR3 residues: CASRSSENTGELFF. The CDR3 nucleotides read TGTGCCAGCCGGTCGTCCGAGAACACCGGGGAGCTGTTTTTT.